The sequence of this T cell receptor (beta chain) was determined in a study of technical replicates of blood from several donors. The table came from immunoSEQ multiplex PCR; TCRdb's copy has only in-frame clones and leaves some out. This sample has about 75,000 clones, with about 97% found just once. This CDR3 is 13 amino acids long. Trimming removed 6 bases from V and 2 bases from J, with 10 bases in between. Germline V gene data show CDR1 as SGHNT and CDR2 as YENEEA. The chain recombines TRBV11-3 with TRBJ2-5; TRBD1 is a possible D gene (6 bases). The sample taken for sequencing was T cells isolated from PBMCs. The receptor was isolated from a human donor in good health. The CDR3, as DNA: TGTGCCAGCAGGAGAGGACAGCAAGAGACCCAGTACTTC. It translates to CASRRGQQETQYF.